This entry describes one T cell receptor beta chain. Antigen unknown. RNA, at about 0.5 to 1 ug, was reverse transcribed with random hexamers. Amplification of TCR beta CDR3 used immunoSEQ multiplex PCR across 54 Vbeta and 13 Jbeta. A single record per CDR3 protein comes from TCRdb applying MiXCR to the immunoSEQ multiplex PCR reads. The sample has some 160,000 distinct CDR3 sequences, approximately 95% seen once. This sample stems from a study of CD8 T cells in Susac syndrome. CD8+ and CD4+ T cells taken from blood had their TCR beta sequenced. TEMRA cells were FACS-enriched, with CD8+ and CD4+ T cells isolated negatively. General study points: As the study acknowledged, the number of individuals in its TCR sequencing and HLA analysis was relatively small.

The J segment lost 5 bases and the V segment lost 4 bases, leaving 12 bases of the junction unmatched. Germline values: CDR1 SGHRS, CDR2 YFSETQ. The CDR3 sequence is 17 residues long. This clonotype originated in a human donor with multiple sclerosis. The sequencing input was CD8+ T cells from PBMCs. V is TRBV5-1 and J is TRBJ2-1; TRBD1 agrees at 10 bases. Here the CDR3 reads CASSIYLRDRGNNEQFF. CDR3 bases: TGCGCCAGCAGCATATACCTCCGGGACAGGGGAAACAATGAGCAGTTCTTC.